This T cell receptor (beta chain) was sequenced in a study of blood T cell repertoires in COVID-19. Turning to the study itself: The cDNA or gDNA used as material had been derived from T cells, B-cell-depleted T cells, or PBMCs.

Original methodology: The assay estimated nucleated cells by amplifying reference gene primers. TCRdb keeps only in-frame clones here, not all; method: immunoSEQ multiplex PCR. That table gives V, J and clone size, and the DNA gave D and trimming. The data hold roughly 160,000 clones, with approximately 86% observed a single time. Donors in Cohort 3 who had recovered were those with two negative PCRs, healthcare professional clearance, or resolution of their symptoms. CDR1 LNHDA and CDR2 SQIVND come from the germline V gene (reference sequence). Trimming left V 2 bases short and J 1 base short, with 14 bases between. The CDR3 has 16 amino acids.

The clonotype was recovered from a man between 60 and 75 years old who had recovered from COVID-19. J is TRBJ1-1 and V is TRBV19; D is uncertain. Sequencing was carried out using PBMCs or T cells enriched from blood (not recorded which). The CDR3 DNA is TGTGCCAGTAGTATATTAGGTCTCCGAGGGAACACTGAAGCTTTCTTT. It translates to CASSILGLRGNTEAFF.